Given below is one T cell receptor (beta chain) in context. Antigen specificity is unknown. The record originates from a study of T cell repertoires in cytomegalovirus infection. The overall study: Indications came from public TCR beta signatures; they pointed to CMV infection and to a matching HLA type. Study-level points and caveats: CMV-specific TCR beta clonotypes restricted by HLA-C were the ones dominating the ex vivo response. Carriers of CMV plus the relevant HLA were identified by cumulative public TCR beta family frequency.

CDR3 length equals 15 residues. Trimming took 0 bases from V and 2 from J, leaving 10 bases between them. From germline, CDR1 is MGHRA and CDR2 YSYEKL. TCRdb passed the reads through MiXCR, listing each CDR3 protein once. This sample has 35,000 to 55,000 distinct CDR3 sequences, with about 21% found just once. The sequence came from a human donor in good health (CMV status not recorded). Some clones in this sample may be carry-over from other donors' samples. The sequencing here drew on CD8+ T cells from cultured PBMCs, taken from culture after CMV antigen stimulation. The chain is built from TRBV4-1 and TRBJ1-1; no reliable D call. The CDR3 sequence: CASSQERPSNTEAFF. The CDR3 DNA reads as TGCGCCAGCAGCCAAGAGCGGCCATCAAACACTGAAGCTTTCTTT.